A selection of T cell receptor beta chains follows, all from one sample in a study of CD8 T cells in ankylosing spondylitis. TCRdb passed the 5' RACE reads through MiXCR, listing each CDR3 protein once. The table includes roughly 7,300 distinct CDR3 sequences, over 7.5% detected once. The specimen sequenced was blood, either unsorted or a sorted T cell fraction (not recorded which). These receptors all stem from a male donor with ankylosing spondylitis or in good health (not recorded which). Both conserved end residues are part of each CDR3. The D gene is left open where the match is weak. Rows give clone size only sometimes, using once, few, many, or a class for an expanded clone.

clone_size	j_call	d_call	v_call	cdr3_nt	cdr3_aa
many	TRBJ2-3	TRBD2	TRBV9	TGTGCCAGCAGCTCCCTTTCTAGCGGGAGTGCAGATACGCAGTATTTT	CASSSLSSGSADTQYF
many	TRBJ2-1	TRBD2	TRBV9	TGTGCCAGCAGCGCGTCGGGACTAGCGGTCTTCTACAATGAGCAGTTCTTC	CASSASGLAVFYNEQFF
many	TRBJ2-2	TRBD1	TRBV9	TGTGCCAGCAGCGTAGGGGACAGGCCCCTACCGGGCACCGGGGAGCTGTTTTTT	CASSVGDRPLPGTGELFF
few	TRBJ2-3	TRBD1	TRBV9	TGTGCCAGCAGCGTAGAGATGGGACAGCCCACAGATACGCAGTATTTT	CASSVEMGQPTDTQYF
medium-sized	TRBJ2-2	TRBD2	TRBV9	TGTGCCAGCAGCGCCCCCGGGACTAGCCTCTCCGGGGAGCTGTTTTTT	CASSAPGTSLSGELFF
many	TRBJ1-1	NA	TRBV9	TGTGCCAGCAGCGTAGGTGAGGGTATGAACACTGAAGCTTTCTTT	CASSVGEGMNTEAFF
many	TRBJ2-2	NA	TRBV9	TGTGCCAGCAGCGTAGCTGGTACCGACGCCGGGGAGCTGTTTTTT	CASSVAGTDAGELFF
medium-sized	TRBJ1-5	NA	TRBV9	TGTGCCAGCAGCGCTTGGGGGACGGTGGATCAGCCCCAGCATTTT	CASSAWGTVDQPQHF
few	TRBJ2-5	NA	TRBV9	TGTGCCAGCAGCGTAGGATATGGCGTAGAGACCCAGTACTTC	CASSVGYGVETQYF
medium-sized	TRBJ2-1	TRBD2	TRBV9	TGTGCCAGCAGCGAACGGGGGGGCCTGGGTGAGCAGTTCTTC	CASSERGGLGEQFF
many	TRBJ2-4	NA	TRBV9	TGTGCCAGCAGCGTAGGGGCAGGGCCAGGCAAAAACATTCAGTACTTC	CASSVGAGPGKNIQYF
many	TRBJ1-1	NA	TRBV9	TGTGCCAGCAGCGTAGGTGGGATCCCTAACACTGAAGCTTTCTTT	CASSVGGIPNTEAFF
NA	TRBJ1-2	TRBD1	TRBV9	TGTGCCAGCAGCGGGACAGGGGCTTTCTATGGCTACACCTTC	CASSGTGAFYGYTF
medium-sized	TRBJ2-2	NA	TRBV9	TGTGCCAGCAGCCCTCCGGACACCGGGGAGCTGTTTTTT	CASSPPDTGELFF
many	TRBJ2-5	NA	TRBV21-1	TGTGCCAGCAGCGGATGCCAGGGCGAGACCCAGTACTTC	CASSGCQGETQYF
medium-sized	TRBJ1-4	NA	TRBV9	TGTGCCAGCAGCCCAGGGGAGGGTGAAAAACTGTTTTTT	CASSPGEGEKLFF
many	TRBJ2-5	TRBD1	TRBV9	TGTGCCAGCAGCTCACCAGGGGGACAAGAGACCCAGTACTTC	CASSSPGGQETQYF
medium-sized	TRBJ1-4	NA	TRBV9	TGTGCCAGCAGCGCAGGATCAACTAATGAAAAACTGTTTTTT	CASSAGSTNEKLFF
many	TRBJ2-1	NA	TRBV9	TGTGCCAGCAGCGTAGGCGGGGAAACCTACAATGAGCAGTTCTTC	CASSVGGETYNEQFF
many	TRBJ1-6	NA	TRBV9	TGTGCCAGCAGCGTTGAAGGCTCACCCCTCCACTTT	CASSVEGSPLHF
medium-sized	TRBJ2-2	TRBD2	TRBV9	TGTGCCAGCAGCGGAACTAGCGGGAGAACCGGGGAGCTGTTTTTT	CASSGTSGRTGELFF
medium-sized	TRBJ1-2	NA	TRBV9	TGTGCCAGCAGCGTTGGACAGTACTATGGCTACACCTTC	CASSVGQYYGYTF
NA	TRBJ1-1	TRBD1	TRBV9	TGTGCCAGCAGCCCGCCGGGACAGAGGGAAGCTTTCTTT	CASSPPGQREAFF
medium-sized	TRBJ1-2	TRBD1	TRBV9	TGTGCCAGCAGCGACCAAACAGGGGTTTGGTATGGCTACACCTTC	CASSDQTGVWYGYTF
many	TRBJ2-2	NA	TRBV9	TGTGCCAGCAGCGTACTCAGAACCGGGGAGCTGTTTTTT	CASSVLRTGELFF
few	TRBJ2-1	TRBD2	TRBV9	TGTGCCAGCAGCGTAGGCGGGAGGGCAAATGAGCAGTTCTTC	CASSVGGRANEQFF
many	TRBJ2-5	NA	TRBV9	TGTGCCAGCAGCACCGTGCTAGACCAAGAGACCCAGTACTTC	CASSTVLDQETQYF
few	TRBJ2-4	NA	TRBV9	TGTGCCAGCAGCGTAGACGGGGGAAACATTCAGTACTTC	CASSVDGGNIQYF
medium-sized	TRBJ1-2	TRBD1	TRBV9	TGTGCCAGCAGCGAGCCGACAGGGAACTATGGCTACACCTTC	CASSEPTGNYGYTF
NA	TRBJ2-2	NA	TRBV9	TGTGCCAGCAGCCCTCGGGCCGGGGAGCTGTTTTTT	CASSPRAGELFF
NA	TRBJ2-5	TRBD2	TRBV9	TGTGCCAGCAGCGGACCGAGGGCGGGGGGTCAAGAGACCCAGTACTTC	CASSGPRAGGQETQYF
many	TRBJ2-1	NA	TRBV9	TGTGCCAGCAGCGAGGGCCGTACTTCGTTTGAGCAGTTCTTC	CASSEGRTSFEQFF